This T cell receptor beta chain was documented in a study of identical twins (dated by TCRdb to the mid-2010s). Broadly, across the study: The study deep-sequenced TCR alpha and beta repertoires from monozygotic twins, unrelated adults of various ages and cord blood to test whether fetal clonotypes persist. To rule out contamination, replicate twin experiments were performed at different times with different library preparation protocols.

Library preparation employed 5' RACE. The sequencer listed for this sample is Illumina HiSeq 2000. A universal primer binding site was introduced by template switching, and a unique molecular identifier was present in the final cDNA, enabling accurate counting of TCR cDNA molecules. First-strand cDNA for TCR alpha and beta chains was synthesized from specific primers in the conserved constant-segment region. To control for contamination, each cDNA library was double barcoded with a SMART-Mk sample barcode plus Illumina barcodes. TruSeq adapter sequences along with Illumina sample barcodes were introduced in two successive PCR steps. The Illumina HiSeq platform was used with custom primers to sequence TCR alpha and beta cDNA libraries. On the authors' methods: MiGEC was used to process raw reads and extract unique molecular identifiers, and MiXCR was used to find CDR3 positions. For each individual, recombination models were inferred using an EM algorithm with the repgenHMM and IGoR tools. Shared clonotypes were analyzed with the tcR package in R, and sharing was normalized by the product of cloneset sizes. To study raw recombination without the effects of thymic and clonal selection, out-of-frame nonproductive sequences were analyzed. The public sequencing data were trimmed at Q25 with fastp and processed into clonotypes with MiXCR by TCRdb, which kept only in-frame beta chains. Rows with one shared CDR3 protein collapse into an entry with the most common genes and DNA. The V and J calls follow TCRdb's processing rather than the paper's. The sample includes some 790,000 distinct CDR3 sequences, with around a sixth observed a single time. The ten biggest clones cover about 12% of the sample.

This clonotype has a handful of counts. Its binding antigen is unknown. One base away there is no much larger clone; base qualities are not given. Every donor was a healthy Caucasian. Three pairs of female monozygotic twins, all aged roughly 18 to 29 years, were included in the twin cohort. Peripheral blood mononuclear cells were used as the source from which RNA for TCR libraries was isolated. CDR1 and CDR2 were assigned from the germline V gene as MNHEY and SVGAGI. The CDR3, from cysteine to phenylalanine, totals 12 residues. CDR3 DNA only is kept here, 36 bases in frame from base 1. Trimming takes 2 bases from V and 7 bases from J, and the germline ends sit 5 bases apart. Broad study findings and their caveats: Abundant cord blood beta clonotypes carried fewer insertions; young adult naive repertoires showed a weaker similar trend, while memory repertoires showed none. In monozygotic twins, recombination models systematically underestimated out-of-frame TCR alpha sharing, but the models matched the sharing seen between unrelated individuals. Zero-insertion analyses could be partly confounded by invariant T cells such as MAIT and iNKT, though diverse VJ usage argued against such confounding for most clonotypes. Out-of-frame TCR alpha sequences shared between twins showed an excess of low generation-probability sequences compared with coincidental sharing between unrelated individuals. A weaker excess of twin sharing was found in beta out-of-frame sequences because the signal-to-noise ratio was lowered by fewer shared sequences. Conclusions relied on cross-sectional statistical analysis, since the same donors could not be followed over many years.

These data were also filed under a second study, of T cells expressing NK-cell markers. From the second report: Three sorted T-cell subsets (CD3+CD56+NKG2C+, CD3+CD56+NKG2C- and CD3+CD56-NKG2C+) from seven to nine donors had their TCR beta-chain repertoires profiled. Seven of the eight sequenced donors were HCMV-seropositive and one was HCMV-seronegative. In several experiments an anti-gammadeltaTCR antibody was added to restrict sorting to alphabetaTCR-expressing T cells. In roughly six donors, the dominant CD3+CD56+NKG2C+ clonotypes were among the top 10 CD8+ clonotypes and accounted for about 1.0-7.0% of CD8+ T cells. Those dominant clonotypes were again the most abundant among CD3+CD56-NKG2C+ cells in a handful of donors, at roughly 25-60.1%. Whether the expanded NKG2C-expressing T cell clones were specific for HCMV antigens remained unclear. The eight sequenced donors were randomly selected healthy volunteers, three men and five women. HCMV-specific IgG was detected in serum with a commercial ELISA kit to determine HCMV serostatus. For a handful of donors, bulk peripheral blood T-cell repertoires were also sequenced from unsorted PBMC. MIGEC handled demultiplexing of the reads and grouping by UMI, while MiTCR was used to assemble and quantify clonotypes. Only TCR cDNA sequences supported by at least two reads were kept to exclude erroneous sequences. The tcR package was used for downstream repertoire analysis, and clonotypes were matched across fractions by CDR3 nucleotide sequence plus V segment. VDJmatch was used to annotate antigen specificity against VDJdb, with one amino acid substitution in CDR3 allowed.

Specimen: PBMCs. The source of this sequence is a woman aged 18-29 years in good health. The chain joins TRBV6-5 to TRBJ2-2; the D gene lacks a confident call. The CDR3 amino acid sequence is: CASSYGDGELFF. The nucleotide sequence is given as TGTGCCAGCAGTTACGGTGACGGGGAGCTGTTTTTT.